One sample yielded the 24 T cell receptor beta chains listed below, sequenced in a study of T cell changes during pregnancy in multiple sclerosis. Sequencing was performed with immunoSEQ multiplex PCR; in TCRdb, only in-frame clones are kept and a portion is missing. The sample includes about 53,000 clones, 90% of them seen just once. Material: peripheral blood, obtained after pregnancy. The receptor source for this set is a female donor in good health, enrolled as a control in a pregnancy study.

The J gene is TRBJ1-1, the V gene TRBV5-4; 8 bases fit TRBD1. The length of the CDR3 is 14 residues. V shed 4 bases, J shed 2 bases, and the junction held 4 bases outside the gene matches. Looked up from germline, CDR1 is SGHNT and CDR2 is YYREEE (reference sequence). CDR3 in DNA: TGTGCCAGCAGCACGGGACAGGTAAACACTGAAGCTTTCTTT. Amino acid sequence: CASSTGQVNTEAFF.

V and J are TRBV15 and TRBJ2-5; a weak D match, TRBD2 (6 bases). Germline assignment: CDR1 LNHNV and CDR2 YYDKDF (reference sequence). The germline V and J ends were trimmed by 7 bases and 7 bases, with 25 bases remaining between them. There are 16 residues in the CDR3. The CDR3 region is CATTPPGGDPGGTQYF. CDR3 nucleotides: TGTGCCACCACCCCCCCCGGCGGGGATCCTGGCGGGACCCAGTACTTC.

This chain joins TRBV19 and TRBJ1-3; unclear D gene. The CDR3 is made up of 15 amino acids. The V and J ends lost 2 bases and 0 bases respectively, with 8 bases between them. Germline V gene sequence: CDR1 LNHDA, CDR2 SQIVND (reference sequence). The CDR3: CASSITVSSGNTIYF. Written as DNA, the CDR3 is TGTGCCAGTAGTATAACCGTTAGCTCTGGAAACACCATATATTTT.

This sequence joins TRBV18 and TRBJ1-4, with TRBD1 matching 8 bases. Germline CDR1 KGHSH, CDR2 LQKENI. The ends lost 3 bases at V and 5 bases at J; junction bases unmatched: 5. The CDR3 is 15 residues long. CDR3 residues: CASSPNQGANEKLFF. DNA of the CDR3: TGTGCCAGCTCACCTAATCAGGGGGCAAATGAAAAACTGTTTTTT.

CDR3 sequence reads: CASSFSGTPSYNEQFF. Written as DNA, the CDR3 is TGTGCCAGCAGCTTTTCCGGGACTCCCTCCTACAATGAGCAGTTCTTC. This sequence joins TRBV5-4 and TRBJ2-1; maybe TRBD2 (6 bases). Germline V lookup: CDR1 SGHNT, CDR2 YYREEE (reference sequence). The CDR3 is 16 amino acids. Trimming took 2 bases from V and 0 from J, leaving 12 bases between them. The variable domain in full, with the rest retrieved from reference TRBV5-4 and TRBJ2-1, is ETGVTQSPTHLIKTRGQQVTLRCSSQSGHNTVSWYQQALGQGPQFIFQYYREEENGRGNFPPRFSGLQFPNYSSELNVNALELDDSALYLCASSFSGTPSYNEQFFGPGTRLTVL.

This rearrangement joins TRBV6-1 to TRBJ2-7; 14 bases are shared with TRBD2. Germline V gene data show CDR1 as MNHNS and CDR2 as SASEGT. J was trimmed by 6 bases and V by 4 bases; bases with no gene match: 11. The CDR3 has 17 residues. The CDR3, as DNA: TGTGCCAGCAGTGGGTATTCCGGGACTAGCGGGAGACCCGAGCAGTACTTC. It encodes CASSGYSGTSGRPEQYF.

CDR3 region: CASGQGYSPLHF. The CDR3 DNA is TGTGCCAGCGGACAGGGATATTCACCCCTCCACTTT. The rearrangement uses TRBV6-1 and TRBJ1-6, with TRBD1 matching 8 bases. This CDR3 comprises 12 residues. V lost 8 bases, J lost 8 bases, and 2 bases stayed unmatched. Germline V gives CDR1 MNHNS, CDR2 SASEGT.

The chain has TRBV11-2 and TRBJ1-2; the D is unclear. V lost 1 base and J 8 bases, leaving 11 bases between the germline ends. The germline V gene has CDR1 SGHAT and CDR2 FQNNGV. CDR3 size: 13 residues. CDR3 sequence (DNA): TGTGCCAGCAGCTTAGCCCCCCGAGGAGGCTACACCTTC. As protein: CASSLAPRGGYTF.

The chain has TRBV7-3 and TRBJ1-1; D gene uncertain. Germline V lookup: CDR1 SGHTA, CDR2 FQGTGA. The CDR3 extends over 14 amino acids. Trimming left V 0 bases short and J 1 base short, with 6 bases between. The CDR3 sequence is CASSLTSENTEAFF. The CDR3, as DNA: TGTGCCAGCAGCTTAACTAGCGAGAACACTGAAGCTTTCTTT.

The chain carries TRBV27 and TRBJ2-3, with D perhaps matching TRBD2 (5 bases). In germline, CDR1 is MNHEY, CDR2 SMNVEV (reference sequence). The CDR3 extends over 15 amino acids. Trimming pared 3 bases from V and 0 bases from J, leaving 10 bases between. This CDR3 is CASSFSAASTDTQYF. DNA of the CDR3: TGTGCCAGCAGTTTTAGCGCTGCTAGCACAGATACGCAGTATTTT.

This sequence joins TRBV15 and TRBJ2-7; 11 nucleotides align to TRBD1. V trimming: 0 bases; J trimming: 2 bases; junction bases outside the gene matches: 6. Germline-derived CDR1 and CDR2 are LNHNV and YYDKDF (reference sequence). The CDR3 spans 17 residues. CDR3 sequence reads: CATSRDQLGQGAYEQYF. CDR3 bases: TGTGCCACCAGCAGAGATCAGTTGGGACAGGGGGCCTACGAGCAGTACTTC.

The sample holds one count of this clone. This rearrangement joins TRBV28 to TRBJ2-7, with 7 bases fitting TRBD1. This CDR3 is 15 amino acids long. The V gene's germline CDR1 is MDHEN and CDR2 SYDVKM. Trimming took 6 bases from V and 0 from J; bases not matched to a gene: 8. The DNA for the CDR3 is TGTGCCAGCAGCCCGACCGACAGGGACTCCTACGAGCAGTACTTC. It yields the protein CASSPTDRDSYEQYF.

V is TRBV6-4 and J is TRBJ2-1; 8 bases align to TRBD2. The CDR3 runs 15 residues. The J segment lost 5 bases and the V segment lost 4 bases, leaving 7 bases of the junction unmatched. Germline loops: CDR1 MRHNA, CDR2 SNTAGT. In DNA form, the CDR3 reads TGTGCCAGCAGTGCTATAGCGGGAACAAACAATGAGCAGTTCTTC. Translating it yields CASSAIAGTNNEQFF.

The chain links TRBV5-1 to TRBJ2-5; 9 nucleotides line up with TRBD2. The CDR3 contains 14 residues. CDR1 is SGHRS and CDR2 is YFSETQ in the germline V gene. Trimming took 5 bases from V and 1 from J; bases not matched to a gene: 3. The CDR3 DNA reads as TGCGCCAGCAGAGCGGGGGGCCCCCAAGAGACCCAGTACTTC. Translation: CASRAGGPQETQYF.

The chain employs TRBV5-1 and TRBJ2-7; TRBD2 aligns across 7 bases. There are 12 residues in the CDR3. J was trimmed by 5 bases and V by 1 base; bases with no gene match: 0. Germline V gene sequence: CDR1 SGHRS, CDR2 YFSETQ. CDR3: CASSLTSDEQYF. In DNA form, the CDR3 reads TGCGCCAGCAGCTTGACTAGCGACGAGCAGTACTTC.

The chain carries TRBV7-9 and TRBJ1-2, with D hard to call. The ends were cut back, 1 base at V and 7 bases at J, with 10 bases in the middle. The V gene's germline CDR1 is SEHNR and CDR2 FQNEAQ (reference sequence). The CDR3 is 13 residues long. The CDR3 bases are TGTGCCAGCAGCTTAGAGGATCGGAGTGGCTACACCTTC. The encoded protein is CASSLEDRSGYTF.

CDR3 coding DNA: TGTGCCAGCAGCTTAGTTTTTGGGGGGGCAGATACGCAGTATTTT. Its translation: CASSLVFGGADTQYF. The V and J genes are TRBV7-8 and TRBJ2-3, with 7 bases lining up with TRBD2. This CDR3 is 15 amino acids long. J gave up 4 bases and V 1 base, and 5 bases lay outside the gene matches. Germline-derived CDR1 and CDR2 are SGHVS and FQNEAQ.

The chain carries TRBV2 and TRBJ1-1, with a possible D match to TRBD1 (5 bases). Germline CDR1 is SNHLY and CDR2 is FYNNEI. Trimming took off 8 bases at V and 0 bases at J, with 10 bases between the two ends. CDR3 size: 13 residues. The CDR3 loop reads CASAQAVNTEAFF. Written as DNA, the CDR3 is TGTGCCAGCGCACAGGCAGTGAACACTGAAGCTTTCTTT. Using reference TRBV2 and TRBJ1-1 for the parts outside the CDR3, the full variable domain is EPEVTQTPSHQVTQMGQEVILRCVPISNHLYFYWYRQILGQKVEFLVSFYNNEISEKSEIFDDQFSVERPDGSNFTLKIRSTKLEDSAMYFCASAQAVNTEAFFGQGTRLTVV.

The V gene is TRBV5-1, the J gene TRBJ2-3, with D tentatively TRBD2 (5 bases). The CDR3 spans 15 residues. CDR1 and CDR2 from the germline V gene are SGHRS and YFSETQ. Deletions cut 4 bases from V and 2 bases from J, with 14 bases between. CDR3 nucleotides: TGCGCCAGCAGCCCCCGGGGAGTATTCACAGATACGCAGTATTTT. Translated, it gives CASSPRGVFTDTQYF.

The chain combines TRBV9 with TRBJ2-3, with a possible D match to TRBD2 (6 bases). V shed 2 bases and J shed 2 bases, with 21 bases lying between them. The CDR3 runs 18 residues. Germline CDR1 reads SGDLS; CDR2 reads YYNGEE. The CDR3 DNA follows: TGTGCCAGCAGCGTGGGGGGTGGGCTAGCGCCCATCACAGATACGCAGTATTTT. This gives the protein CASSVGGGLAPITDTQYF.

J is TRBJ1-2 and V is TRBV27, with D maybe TRBD1 (5 bases). Germline V lookup: CDR1 MNHEY, CDR2 SMNVEV (reference sequence). Trimming took off 2 bases at V and 0 bases at J, with 16 bases between the two ends. The CDR3 extends over 17 amino acids. Here the CDR3 reads CASSLDSGTRTNYGYTF. CDR3 sequence (DNA): TGTGCCAGCAGTTTAGATTCAGGGACTAGGACTAACTATGGCTACACCTTC.

The table lists this clone with a count of one. The CDR3, as DNA: TGTGCCATCAGCCGCAGGGAGGAGGACACTGAAGCTTTCTTT. Residues: CAISRREEDTEAFF. V usage is TRBV10-3 and J usage is TRBJ1-1; maybe TRBD1 (5 bases). Trimming removed 6 bases from V and 3 bases from J, with 14 bases in between. The CDR3 is 14 amino acids. Germline V gives CDR1 ENHRY, CDR2 SYGVKD.

Notes on this clone: Other DNA sequences in this specimen translate into the identical CDR3. The genes are TRBV6-4 and TRBJ2-3, with 12 bases lining up with TRBD2. The CDR3 is 15 amino acids. V shed 2 bases, J shed 3 bases, and the junction held 0 bases outside the gene matches. Germline V CDR1 and CDR2: MRHNA, SNTAGT. In DNA, the CDR3 is TGTGCCAGCAGTGACGGGACTAGCGGGACAGATACGCAGTATTTT. This gives the protein CASSDGTSGTDTQYF.

V and J are TRBV11-2 and TRBJ2-2, with 8 nucleotides matching TRBD2. V was pared by 2 bases and J by 3 bases, with 5 bases of the junction left unmatched. This CDR3 has 16 residues. Germline CDR1 SGHAT, CDR2 FQNNGV. As DNA, the CDR3 is TGTGCCAGCAGCTTAACGGGGGGGCGGGACACCGGGGAGCTGTTTTTT. This gives the protein CASSLTGGRDTGELFF.